This record looks at one T cell receptor beta chain sequence and its context. This clone was seen more than once but under ten times. No cognate antigen has been identified for it. Base-call qualities are not available, and no considerably larger clone is one nucleotide away. Libraries were prepared through the immunoSEQ multiplex PCR assay. A mixture of 60 forward primers for TCR Vbeta segments and 13 reverse primers for TCR Jbeta segments was used in the multiplex PCR. The CDR3 region of rearranged TCR beta genes was amplified from genomic DNA by a multiplex PCR assay. The Illumina HiSeq System was used to sequence the amplified TCR beta libraries as 87-base-pair reads. Processing in the source paper ran as follows. A later analysis tallied around 82 million unique TCR beta chains across the 550 to 850 repertoires, and about 12 million of those chains were shared by two or more donors. A nearest-neighbor algorithm error-corrected the raw reads and collapsed the reads into unique sequences, merging closely related sequences to remove PCR and sequencing errors. CDR3 sequences were aligned to IMGT reference sequences to assign V, D and J gene segments. Each retained sequence needed at least a six-nucleotide match to both a V gene segment and a J gene segment. Rearrangements were called productive when the CDR3 lacked stop codons and stayed in frame with V and J; all others were non-productive. CDR3 was defined according to IMGT convention as the region running from the second conserved V-encoded cysteine to the conserved J-encoded phenylalanine. Sequences without an unambiguous match to a single V gene segment were excluded from the earlier analysis of 587 of the donors. In an earlier analysis of 587 of the donors, V segments were called functional above 56.7% productive rearrangements and were called segregating when the between-donor standard deviation exceeded 5%. A statistical classification framework was developed to diagnose cytomegalovirus status using the catalog of TCR beta chain sequences. A later analysis assigned V and J genes by comparing TCR nucleotide sequences with IMGT/GENE-DB human TR gene sequences. In a later analysis, CDR3 sequences and most-parsimonious VDJ recombination scenarios were assigned using the TCRdist pipeline. In a later analysis, each TCR beta chain was defined by its CDR3 amino acid sequence together with its V-gene family, and reads lacking a unique V-gene family were excluded. A later analysis removed 450 to 600 highly shared, low-generation-probability nucleotide sequences to deal with suspected cross-contamination and a sequencing artifact. For each public chain, a later analysis derived a clonal expansion index from normalized ranks of inferred template counts within each repertoire. In a later analysis, generation probabilities were computed using a VDJ recombination model fitted to out-of-frame rearrangements, and the results were checked against IGoR. In a later analysis, TCR-TCR, TCR-HLA and TCR-CMV co-occurrence was scored with hypergeometric tests, and a repertoire-size bias correction was applied to TCR pairs. To estimate false discovery rates, a later analysis permuted the HLA or CMV assignments 20 times. In a later analysis, co-occurring TCRs were grouped using DBSCAN, with TCRdist sequence similarity added in when clustering inside HLA-allele-positive subsets. Repertoires with fewer than 30,000 or more than 120,000 public chains, plus five repertoires with anomalous nucleotide sharing, were excluded from co-occurrence clustering. In TCRdb, the immuneACCESS table is reduced to in-frame sequences with V and J assigned. These tables do not hold every clone; where another copy was compared, an unresolved V gene accounts for under half, and the others remain unexplained. The V and J calls and clone size are taken from that table; D and trimming were inferred from the DNA. In this sample the table shows about 120,000 clones, 80% to 85% of which occur a single time. The ten most abundant clones make up more than 2% of the sample.

This record belongs to a study of cytomegalovirus exposure and HLA in healthy donors (dated by TCRdb to about 2017). Looking at the study overall: An earlier analysis of some 500 of the donors reported 250 to 350 Gb of sequence data and 120 million or so unique TCR beta sequences from approximately 180 million T cells. Roughly 300 gigabases of sequencing data and approximately 84 million unique TCR sequences were included in an early release covering 500 to 750 HLA-typed donors. Of the roughly 400 genotyped donors, roughly 80% fell in the genetic ancestry cluster associated with self-reported Caucasian donors. The aim of the study was to test whether cataloging public T cell receptors could identify signatures of past pathogen exposure. The T cell repertoires of some 700 subjects were profiled by immunosequencing and related to cytomegalovirus serostatus. In addition to the first cohort of approximately 670 subjects, a separate validation cohort of under 150 different subjects was used. To predict cytomegalovirus infection status, the study brought together high-throughput TCR immunosequencing, statistical association of individual TCRs with disease status, and machine learning. A later analysis re-examined previously published TCR beta repertoires from roughly 650 donors and added high-resolution HLA genotyping to investigate patterns of TCR occurrence. In the later analysis, no new phenotypic data were used to find candidate immune exposures; instead, reliance was placed on TCR beta sequences and their occurrence across donors. In an earlier analysis of a few hundred of the donors, high-throughput TCR beta sequencing was used to judge whether each TCR beta V gene segment behaved as functional or pseudogenic. Donor age, sex, ethnicity and CMV serostatus were compiled alongside the repertoire data. In a later genetic analysis, genome-wide SNP genotypes for about 55% of the roughly 700 donors were used, and that subset was treated as a discovery cohort. Every discovery cohort repertoire had been produced on one sequencing platform. Class I and class II HLA loci were covered by the typing at four-digit resolution. Typing coverage differed by locus: A, B, C, DRB1 and DQB1 were typed in roughly 620-630 donors, DQA1 in around 500, DPA1 in around 610, and DPB1 in just under 490. Several DR-DQ haplotypes were handled as single units for association and clustering because linkage in the cohort was strong. Among approximately 370 genotyped donors of the cohort, an average of around 250,000 unique TCR beta nucleotide sequences was sequenced per donor, of which about 18% were non-productive. What the authors observed across the whole study: A later genetic analysis associated a missense DCLRE1C variant with V-gene and J-gene trimming of TCR beta chains, and an independent cohort replicated the association. While some public TCRs were present in many individuals, most TCR sequences turned up only very rarely across donors. According to a later genetic analysis, donors in an Asian-associated ancestry cluster had fewer N-insertions in productive TCRs than the roughly 700-donor mean. In a later analysis, most CMV-associated TCR beta chains were found to appear HLA-restricted, with HLA associations seemingly driven largely by CMV exposure. Because HLA typing was missing for some donors at each locus, association tests included only the typed subset. When HLA alleles, especially DR and DQ, strongly co-occurred, TCR associations were difficult to assign to individual alleles. In an earlier analysis of roughly 560 of the donors, most TCR beta V segments were observed in productive rearrangements about 87% or about 30% of the time, broadly matching IMGT annotations. About 17 rarely observed V segments, including chromosome 9 orphons, were excluded from the earlier analysis of a few hundred of the donors because counts were too low. In a later analysis, HLA-associated TCR beta chains were found to be more clonally expanded and to have lower generation probabilities than equally common non-associated chains. Linkage disequilibrium might explain the correlated functional status among segregating V segments, but an unknown experimental factor could not be excluded. A few of the identified cytomegalovirus-associated TCR beta chains were confirmed in vitro to be specific for cytomegalovirus antigens. The 87-base-pair reads could not distinguish some IMGT-functional V segments, including TRBV6-2 and TRBV6-3, so those segments were excluded. A later analysis found that TCR association rates varied across HLA loci, with DRB1 alleles showing the most associated TCRs and HLA-C alleles the fewest. Only TCR beta chains were sequenced in this cohort, and the absence of alpha or paired-chain data limited detectable features. The classifier was reported to diagnose cytomegalovirus status with high specificity and sensitivity in both the original cohort and the validation cohort. A cluster of highly shared sequence variants was judged likely to represent a technical artifact of the sequencing pipeline. The presence/absence analyses assumed that sequencing depth was roughly uniform across donors, and that assumption may not be true. A further reported finding was that TCR beta sequences accurately predicted the HLA-A and HLA-B alleles for most subjects in the first cohort. Several of the top co-occurrence clusters appeared to be linked to parvovirus B19, influenza, CMV and Epstein-Barr virus, according to a later analysis. Immune exposure information for the cohort was limited to CMV serostatus. The authors suggested that the approach could potentially be extended to other disease states and immunological phenotypes. The study gave a list of 150 to 200 TCR beta chains associated with cytomegalovirus. At a false discovery rate of 0.05, a later analysis linked some 17,000 TCR beta sequences to specific HLA alleles.

For CDR1 and CDR2, the germline V gene (reference sequence) lists MNHNY and SVGAGI. The CDR3 goes from the cysteine to the phenylalanine over 15 residues. The entry retains the CDR3 DNA only, 45 bases that are in frame from base 1. Trimming removed 2 bases from V and 4 bases from J; the gene matches leave 1 base unexplained. In total, approximately 610 healthy bone marrow donors made up the cohort. All cohort members were sampled while nominally healthy, although unrecorded immune exposures were likely present. The donor was CMV seronegative and was included in the group of about 350 seronegative cohort members. Each donor provided a peripheral blood sample, and peripheral blood mononuclear cells were used for TCR beta sequencing. The Qiagen DNeasy Blood Extraction Kit was used to extract genomic DNA from the blood cell samples.

The sequence is built from TRBV6-6 and TRBJ2-7; TRBD2 fits 14 bases in the junction. Sequencing was carried out using PBMCs. The receptor comes from a man aged 30-40 years in good health and CMV-seronegative. The CDR3 is CASSYGLAGGYEQYF. The sequenced DNA: TGTGCCAGCAGTTACGGACTAGCGGGGGGTTACGAGCAGTACTTC.